This TCR beta chain was documented in a study of siplizumab effects on memory and regulatory T cells. Some clones are missing from TCRdb's copy, which holds only in-frame ones; the method was immunoSEQ multiplex PCR. The table has some 9,900 clones, over 40% seen once. Coculturing at 37°C lasted 6 days for the mixed lymphocyte reaction cells. Stimulators were PBMCs that bore Violet Dye, mixed 1:1 with responder PBMCs labelled with CFSE. The CDR3 is 13 amino acids. The V end lost 3 bases, the J end lost 0 bases, and 6 bases lay between the germline ends. Looked up from germline, CDR1 is MGHRA and CDR2 is YSYEKL. As to this clone: Its matching antigen is unknown.

The sequenced sample was CFSE-low (dividing) CD8+ T cells sorted from an allogeneic mixed lymphocyte reaction. The receptor was derived from a human donor in good health; the cells came from an allogeneic mixed lymphocyte reaction. The chain combines TRBV4-1 with TRBJ2-7; D is uncertain. The CDR3 loop is CASSHGSSYEQYF. The DNA of the CDR3 is TGCGCCAGCAGCCACGGGTCCTCCTACGAGCAGTACTTC.